One sample yielded the 14 T cell receptor beta chains listed below, sequenced in a study of human T cells and chemical hapten exposure. Specified time point: pre-sensitization, week 0. As to treatment: therapeutic diphenylcyclopropenone sensitization with weekly scalp DPC. TCRdb used MiXCR to reprocess the RACE reads, holding one entry per CDR3 protein. Of about 300,000 distinct CDR3 sequences listed, around 5.5% were seen once; the top ten hold 7% to 10%. The sample in question was whole blood, obtained in connection with sensitization to the hapten diphenylcyclopropenone (DPC). Every receptor here comes from a woman between 18 and 30 years old with alopecia areata. Some clones in this sample may be carry-over from other donors' samples.

This clonotype has just a few counts. This chain uses TRBV5-1 with TRBJ2-3; D gene ambiguous. The CDR3 covers 15 residues. Trimming removed 0 bases from V and 2 bases from J, with 10 bases in between. CDR1 is SGHRS and CDR2 is YFSETQ in the germline V gene. The CDR3: CASSLDLQATDTQYF. CDR3 sequence (DNA): TGCGCCAGCAGCTTGGATTTGCAGGCCACAGATACGCAGTATTTT.

In this sample, this clonotype turned up a few times. CDR3 loop: CATGMGDTQYF. CDR3 coding DNA: TGTGCCACCGGGATGGGAGATACGCAGTATTTT. This chain links TRBV7-9 with TRBJ2-3; maybe TRBD2 (5 bases). This CDR3 comprises 11 residues. Germline V gene data show CDR1 as SEHNR and CDR2 as FQNEAQ (reference sequence). The V and J ends lost 10 bases and 5 bases respectively, with 10 bases between them.

This clonotype occurred many times. The chain joins TRBV7-2 to TRBJ2-6; D not certain. CDR1 and CDR2 from the germline V gene are SGHTA and FQGNSA. This CDR3 is built from 14 residues. Trimming pared 2 bases from V and 4 bases from J, leaving 6 bases between. The CDR3 loop is CASSLLRGANVLTF. CDR3 nucleotide sequence: TGTGCCAGCAGCTTACTAAGGGGGGCCAACGTCCTGACTTTC.

This clonotype was seen a few times. The chain links TRBV28 to TRBJ1-4; D gene ambiguous. This CDR3 region has 11 residues. V shed 4 bases and J shed 4 bases, with 1 base lying between them. Germline CDR1 and CDR2: MDHEN and SYDVKM. As DNA, the CDR3 is TGTGCCAGCAGTTATAATGAAAAACTGTTTTTT. Protein: CASSYNEKLFF.

This clonotype was seen a handful of times. V and J are TRBV7-2 and TRBJ1-1, with a tentative D call TRBD1 (5 bases). The CDR3 runs 14 residues. Germline lookup yields CDR1 SGHTA and CDR2 FQGNSA. Deletions cut 0 bases from V and 4 bases from J, with 9 bases between. The CDR3 bases are TGTGCCAGCAGCTTAGCGCCAGGGATCACTGAAGCTTTCTTT. As protein: CASSLAPGITEAFF.

A few counts support this clonotype. The genes are TRBV13 and TRBJ2-7; unclear D gene. The V end was cut by 0 bases, the J end by 10 bases, with 10 bases between. The CDR3 runs to 12 residues. Germline V CDR1 and CDR2: PRHDT, FYEKMQ (reference sequence). The CDR3, as DNA: TGTGCCAGCAGCTTAGGCCCCGAGGACCAGTACTTC. This gives the protein CASSLGPEDQYF. The full variable domain, in which reference TRBV13 and TRBJ2-7 provide the parts outside the CDR3, is AAGVIQSPRHLIKEKRETATLKCYPIPRHDTVYWYQQGPGQDPQFLISFYEKMQSDKGSIPDRFSAQQFSDYHSELNMSSLELGDSALYFCASSLGPEDQYFGPGTRLTVT.

In its sample, this clonotype was seen once. The chain employs TRBV4-3 and TRBJ2-2; D is perhaps TRBD2 (5 bases). The germline V and J ends were trimmed by 3 bases and 5 bases, with 7 bases remaining between them. The CDR3 is 13 amino acids. Per germline, CDR1 LGHNA and CDR2 YSLEER. Here the CDR3 DNA reads TGCGCCAGCAGCCAGAGGGATACCGGGGAGCTGTTTTTT. Encoded protein: CASSQRDTGELFF.

This clonotype appeared many times. The V call is TRBV6-5, the J call TRBJ2-3; D not resolved. The CDR3 contains 15 residues. Trimming removed 5 bases at V and 0 bases at J, with 12 bases between. Germline loops: CDR1 MNHEY, CDR2 SVGAGI. Written as DNA, the CDR3 is TGTGCCAGCAGTCGGGTACCAACCAGCACAGATACGCAGTATTTT. Its translation is CASSRVPTSTDTQYF.

This clonotype came up a few times. The V call is TRBV20-1, the J call TRBJ2-7, with 10 bases aligning to TRBD1. After removal of 6 bases from V and 5 bases from J, the junction contained 10 bases not matched to a gene. Per germline, CDR1 DFQATT and CDR2 SNEGSKA (reference sequence). CDR3 length: 14 residues. The CDR3 reads CSAATDRGSHEQYF. CDR3 DNA sequence: TGCAGTGCCGCCACGGACAGGGGGTCCCACGAGCAGTACTTC.

The genes are TRBV6-2 or TRBV6-3 and TRBJ1-5, with D perhaps matching TRBD1 (6 bases). The germline CDR1 and CDR2 sequences are MNHEY and SVGEGT. V lost 2 bases to trimming and J lost 2 bases, with 13 bases between them. CDR3 size: 16 residues. CDR3 coding DNA: TGTGCCAGCAGTTACGAACAGGGTTTAGGCAATCAGCCCCAGCATTTT. This gives the protein CASSYEQGLGNQPQHF.

This clonotype was seen ten or more times. This chain connects TRBV12-3 or TRBV12-4 to TRBJ1-4; no clear D. This CDR3 has 12 amino acids. The V and J ends lost 7 bases and 7 bases respectively, with 10 bases between them. The CDR3 nucleotides are TGTGCCAGCACCACAGATTTTGAAAAACTGTTTTTT. This sequence encodes CASTTDFEKLFF.

This clonotype was seen repeatedly, ten times or more. This sequence joins TRBV12-3 or TRBV12-4 and TRBJ1-2; unclear D gene. The CDR3 covers 14 residues. The ends were cut back, 10 bases at V and 1 base at J, with 16 bases in the middle. As DNA, the CDR3 is TGTGCCACTCAAGAACGGGCCGATAACTATGGCTACACCTTC. Protein sequence: CATQERADNYGYTF.

Many counts were recorded for this clonotype. The gene calls are TRBV10-3 and TRBJ1-2, with a possible D match to TRBD1 (5 bases). V gave up 3 bases and J gave up 8 bases, with 25 bases separating them. The CDR3 sequence is 17 residues long. Germline V lookup: CDR1 ENHRY, CDR2 SYGVKD. The CDR3 nucleotides are TGTGCCATCAGTGATCCAACGTTATGGGGCCGAGGACTCGGCTACACCTTC. It encodes CAISDPTLWGRGLGYTF.

This chain joins TRBV4-2 and TRBJ2-7; the D gene is possibly TRBD1 (5 bases). Germline CDR1 is LGHNA and CDR2 is YNFKEQ. This CDR3 comprises 12 residues. The germline V and J ends were trimmed by 0 bases and 5 bases, with 5 bases remaining between them. The CDR3 bases are TGTGCCAGCAGCCAAGAGGGGCACGAGCAGTACTTC. This codes for CASSQEGHEQYF.